These T cell receptor beta chains were read from a single sample in a study of T cell changes during pregnancy in multiple sclerosis. Generated by immunoSEQ multiplex PCR, the TCRdb table keeps only in-frame clones and is missing some. The data contain more than 85,000 clones, 93% of them seen just once; the ten biggest clones take up about 1.3%. The input for sequencing was peripheral blood, taken in the third trimester of pregnancy. Receptors originate from a female donor in good health, enrolled as a control in a pregnancy study. CDR3s include the opening cysteine and the closing phenylalanine or tryptophan. A D gene is named only where the DNA matches it firmly. Only part of the rows carry a size: once, few, many, or a class if the clone is expanded.

>TRBD2|TRBJ2-2|-|TRBV5-4
CASSPRTSGELFF
TGTGCCAGCAGCCCGCGGACTAGCGGGGAGCTGTTTTTT
>-|TRBJ2-3|-|TRBV2
CASSGAFPSTDTQYF
TGTGCCAGCAGTGGGGCGTTCCCTAGCACAGATACGCAGTATTTT
>-|TRBJ2-7|-|TRBV5-6
CASSLVGAREQYF
TGTGCCAGCAGCTTGGTGGGGGCGCGGGAGCAGTACTTC
>-|TRBJ2-6|-|TRBV5-5
CASSLGGLASGANVLTF
TGTGCCAGCAGCTTGGGCGGACTGGCCTCTGGGGCCAACGTCCTGACTTTC
>TRBD1|TRBJ1-2|-|TRBV2
CASRALQGQNYGYTF
TGTGCCAGCAGAGCTTTACAGGGGCAGAACTATGGCTACACCTTC
>TRBD1|TRBJ2-2|-|TRBV2
CASSRQGEGTGELFF
TGTGCCAGCAGTCGACAGGGTGAAGGGACCGGGGAGCTGTTTTTT
>TRBD2|TRBJ2-2|-|TRBV4-1
CASSQDGLAGGAGELFF
TGCGCCAGCAGCCAAGATGGACTAGCGGGAGGGGCCGGGGAGCTGTTTTTT
>-|TRBJ2-3|-|TRBV19
CASSPDREDTQYF
TGTGCCAGTAGTCCCGACCGGGAAGATACGCAGTATTTT
>-|TRBJ2-2|-|TRBV5-1
CASSLEPSRGGELFF
TGCGCCAGCAGCTTGGAACCTAGCCGTGGCGGGGAGCTGTTTTTT
>TRBD1|TRBJ2-2|-|TRBV11-3
CASSRRQGDTGELFF
TGTGCCAGCAGCCGTCGACAGGGAGACACCGGGGAGCTGTTTTTT
>TRBD1|TRBJ1-5|-|TRBV6-1
CASSDLRDRVQPQHF
TGTGCCAGCAGTGACCTCCGGGACAGGGTTCAGCCCCAGCATTTT
>TRBD1|TRBJ1-1|-|TRBV4-1
CASSLQGWGEAFF
TGCGCCAGCAGCCTACAGGGGTGGGGTGAAGCTTTCTTT
>TRBD1|TRBJ1-2|-|TRBV28
CASSRGGLIGYGYTF
TGTGCCAGCAGTCGAGGGGGCTTAATAGGCTATGGCTACACCTTC
>-|TRBJ2-7|-|TRBV29-1
CSVLDAGNYEQYF
TGCAGCGTCTTGGACGCGGGGAACTACGAGCAGTACTTC
>TRBD1|TRBJ2-7|-|TRBV6-5
CASRARGLFYEQYF
TGTGCCAGCAGGGCTAGGGGGCTCTTCTACGAGCAGTACTTC
>TRBD1|TRBJ2-2|-|TRBV5-1
CASSLRTGGPSGELFF
TGCGCCAGCAGCCTTCGGACAGGGGGGCCCTCTGGGGAGCTGTTTTTT
>-|TRBJ2-7|-|TRBV9
CASSASGLSSYEQYF
TGTGCCAGCAGCGCGTCAGGGTTAAGCTCCTACGAGCAGTACTTC
>-|TRBJ2-7|-|TRBV5-1
CASSLFWASYEQYF
TGCGCCAGCAGCCTCTTCTGGGCTTCCTACGAGCAGTACTTC
>TRBD2|TRBJ2-5|-|TRBV5-1
CASSLGLAGMEETQYF
TGCGCCAGCAGCTTGGGACTAGCGGGAATGGAAGAGACCCAGTACTTC
>-|TRBJ1-2|once|TRBV28
CASRPTGRSENAF
TGTGCCAGCAGACCCACAGGTCGGTCCGAGAACGCCTTC
>TRBD2|TRBJ2-3|-|TRBV6-6
CASQNSGLAKDTQYF
TGTGCCAGCCAAAATTCGGGACTAGCTAAGGATACGCAGTATTTT
>-|TRBJ2-1|-|TRBV4-1
CASSQVGLGYNEQFF
TGCGCCAGCAGCCAAGTGGGGCTAGGGTACAATGAGCAGTTCTTC
>-|TRBJ2-2|-|TRBV2
CASSLAPETGELFF
TGTGCCAGCAGTCTAGCCCCTGAAACCGGGGAGCTGTTTTTT
>-|TRBJ1-1|-|TRBV11-2
CASSLAATMNTEAFF
TGTGCCAGCAGCTTAGCCGCCACTATGAACACTGAAGCTTTCTTT
>-|TRBJ2-2|-|TRBV29-1
CSVEIGVSHTGELFF
TGCAGCGTTGAAATCGGGGTTTCACACACCGGGGAGCTGTTTTTT
>TRBD1|TRBJ1-5|-|TRBV5-8
CASSLALTGGQPQHF
TGTGCCAGCAGCTTGGCCTTGACAGGGGGTCAGCCCCAGCATTTT
>-|TRBJ1-4|-|TRBV5-1
CASSRGSANEKLFF
TGCGCCAGCAGTCGGGGAAGCGCTAATGAAAAACTGTTTTTT
>-|TRBJ2-7|-|TRBV5-1
CASSLEGTETVGKQYF
TGCGCCAGCAGCTTGGAGGGCACCGAGACAGTAGGAAAGCAGTACTTC
>-|TRBJ2-7|-|TRBV4-1
CASSQALAAKSDEQYF
TGCGCCAGCAGCCAAGCTTTGGCGGCGAAATCCGACGAGCAGTACTTC
>-|TRBJ2-5|-|TRBV27
CASRAGARETQYF
TGTGCCAGCAGGGCTGGGGCAAGGGAGACCCAGTACTTC
>TRBD1|TRBJ2-7|-|TRBV6-1
CASVATGDIYEQYF
TGTGCCAGCGTAGCGACAGGGGATATCTACGAGCAGTACTTC
>TRBD2|TRBJ2-7|-|TRBV27
CASSIIGGGNDEQYF
TGTGCCAGCAGCATTATCGGGGGAGGGAACGACGAGCAGTACTTC
>-|TRBJ2-3|-|TRBV14
CASSQDFWAGERTDTQYF
TGTGCCAGCAGCCAAGATTTCTGGGCAGGGGAGAGGACAGATACGCAGTATTTT
>TRBD1|TRBJ1-4|-|TRBV18
CASSPPGTGGEKLFF
TGTGCCAGCTCACCACCGGGGACAGGGGGTGAAAAACTGTTTTTT
>TRBD2|TRBJ2-6|-|TRBV7-2
CASSSISGSSGANVLTF
TGTGCCAGCAGCTCAATTAGCGGGAGCTCTGGGGCCAACGTCCTGACTTTC
>TRBD1|TRBJ2-5|-|TRBV5-1
CASSLAGQGGETQYF
TGCGCCAGCAGCCTGGCGGGACAGGGTGGGGAGACCCAGTACTTC